The 22 T cell receptor beta chains given below trace back to one sample, sequenced in a study of naive and memory T cell subsets. A UMI-containing oligonucleotide was joined by 3' ligation to the TCR cDNA template. Four PCR rounds used nested alpha and beta constant region primers plus the SP2 primer. TCRdb re-derived calls from the 5' RACE reads in MiXCR, one entry per CDR3 protein. In the table there are over 50,000 distinct CDR3 sequences, 7.6% of which are singletons. The receptors come from a female donor in good health.

This chain's CDR3 is CASSHDRTGVGYTF. DNA for the CDR3: TGTGCCAGCAGCCACGATCGGACAGGGGTCGGCTACACCTTC. V gene TRBV27 combines with J gene TRBJ1-2; TRBD1 matches 9 bases. The CDR3 runs 14 residues. Losses at the gene ends were 6 bases for V and 8 bases for J; bases not matched to a gene: 10. The germline V gene encodes CDR1 MNHEY and CDR2 SMNVEV (reference sequence).

The genes are TRBV7-3 and TRBJ2-7; weak D call: TRBD2 (6 bases). This CDR3 is 14 amino acids long. CDR1 and CDR2 from the germline V gene are SGHTA and FQGTGA. The V end was cut by 5 bases, the J end by 2 bases, with 13 bases between. The CDR3 bases are TGTGCCAGCAGCGGGGGACTGTCCGCCTACGAGCAGTACTTC. This encodes CASSGGLSAYEQYF.

This clonotype was observed at least ten times. The V gene is TRBV2, the J gene TRBJ2-5; D might be TRBD2 (5 bases). V lost 6 bases and J lost 3, with 8 bases in between. Germline values: CDR1 SNHLY, CDR2 FYNNEI. This CDR3 has 12 residues. The CDR3 is CASSGVKETQYF. In nucleotides, the CDR3 is TGTGCCAGCAGCGGGGTGAAAGAGACCCAGTACTTC.

The chain couples TRBV6-1 to TRBJ1-2; 7 bases map to TRBD1. The CDR3 length is 14 residues. Germline V gives CDR1 MNHNS, CDR2 SASEGT. The junction had 7 bases not matched to a gene; V was cut back by 1 base and J by 8 bases. DNA of the CDR3: TGTGCCAGCAGTGAAGTCGGGAGGGGGCGAGGCTACACCTTC. Its protein is CASSEVGRGRGYTF.

This clonotype was seen at least ten times. The V and J genes are TRBV7-2 and TRBJ1-6, with 7 bases identical to TRBD1. CDR1 is SGHTA, CDR2 FQGNSA, per germline. This CDR3 is built from 16 residues. Unmatched junction bases numbered 9, after V lost 4 bases and J lost 6 bases. In DNA, the CDR3 is TGTGCCAGCAGCTCCGACAGGGCACTATCTAATTCACCCCTCCACTTT. Translated: CASSSDRALSNSPLHF.

This clonotype was counted at least ten times. V usage is TRBV28 and J usage is TRBJ1-2, with 9 bases fitting TRBD1. The CDR3 runs 14 residues. V gave up 8 bases and J gave up 7 bases; unmatched junction bases: 11. Germline CDR1 is MDHEN and CDR2 is SYDVKM. The CDR3 DNA sequence: TGTGCCAGCTGCTATCCGGGACAGGGAAGTGGCTACACCTTC. Encoded protein: CASCYPGQGSGYTF.

J is TRBJ2-6 and V is TRBV7-9; D is perhaps TRBD1 or TRBD2 (5 bases each). Trimming left V 0 bases short and J 17 bases short, with 20 bases between. Germline loops: CDR1 SEHNR, CDR2 FQNEAQ (reference sequence). The CDR3 covers 15 residues. CDR3 bases: TGTGCCAGCAGCTTAGCGTTGGGGGACGGACGACCGTTGACTTTC. Translation: CASSLALGDGRPLTF.

In its sample, this clonotype was seen a few times. The chain is built from TRBV29-1 and TRBJ1-6, with a possible D match to TRBD1 (5 bases). Trimming removed 5 bases at V and 7 bases at J, with 15 bases between. The CDR3 is made up of 14 amino acids. Germline CDR1 SQVTM, CDR2 ANQGSEA. DNA of the CDR3: TGCAGCGTTCGAGGGGTCAATAAAAATTCACCCCTCCACTTT. Its protein is CSVRGVNKNSPLHF.

This clonotype was counted between two and nine times. The rearrangement uses TRBV12-3 or TRBV12-4 and TRBJ1-3, with D hard to call. Trimming removed 3 bases at V and 0 bases at J, with 6 bases between. The length of the CDR3 is 14 residues. The CDR3 nucleotides are TGTGCCAGCAGTTTTTACAGCTCTGGAAACACCATATATTTT. Its protein product is CASSFYSSGNTIYF.

This chain connects TRBV7-2 to TRBJ2-7, with 9 bases lining up with TRBD2. This CDR3 region has 16 residues. From germline, CDR1 is SGHTA and CDR2 FQGNSA. V dropped 4 bases and J dropped 4; count of bases not matched to a gene: 11. As DNA, the CDR3 is TGTGCCAGCAGCTCCACTTTAGCGGGGGCACCGTACGAGCAGTACTTC. Its protein product is CASSSTLAGAPYEQYF.

This clonotype has more than one count but fewer than ten. The V and J genes are TRBV29-1 and TRBJ2-3; D possibly corresponds to TRBD2 (5 bases). V shed 4 bases and J shed 3 bases, with 17 bases lying between them. Germline V gives CDR1 SQVTM, CDR2 ANQGSEA. CDR3 length: 15 amino acids. The DNA for the CDR3 is TGCAGCGTTGTGCAGCGGCAGTACTCGACAGATACGCAGTATTTT. It specifies CSVVQRQYSTDTQYF.

This clonotype was counted many times. J is TRBJ1-2 and V is TRBV5-4; no definite D call. Germline CDR1 is SGHNT and CDR2 is YYREEE (reference sequence). There are 14 residues in the CDR3. Trimming stripped 0 bases from V and 5 bases from J, with 11 bases between. In nucleotides, the CDR3 is TGTGCCAGCAGCTTGGCGGGTCTGGGGTATGGCTACACCTTC. This sequence encodes CASSLAGLGYGYTF. Looking up the rest from reference TRBV5-4 and TRBJ1-2 gives the full variable domain: ETGVTQSPTHLIKTRGQQVTLRCSSQSGHNTVSWYQQALGQGPQFIFQYYREEENGRGNFPPRFSGLQFPNYSSELNVNALELDDSALYLCASSLAGLGYGYTFGSGTRLTVV.

This clonotype was seen at least ten times. V usage is TRBV21-1 and J usage is TRBJ2-7; the table's TRBD2 call for D was not verified on the DNA. TRBV21-1 is a pseudogene. The CDR3 runs 14 residues. This CDR3 reads CASSPDPRRSEQYF. The DNA of the CDR3 is TGTGCCAGCAGCCCCGACCCTCGACGATCTGAGCAGTACTTC.

The chain recombines TRBV6-5 with TRBJ1-5; the D is unclear. Germline V gene data show CDR1 as MNHEY and CDR2 as SVGAGI. Trimming took 2 bases from V and 1 from J, leaving 3 bases between them. There are 13 residues in the CDR3. The CDR3 sequence: CASSYDSNQPQHF. CDR3 DNA sequence: TGTGCCAGCAGTTACGACAGCAATCAGCCCCAGCATTTT.

This clonotype was detected many times. V usage is TRBV7-2 and J usage is TRBJ1-5; D is unresolved. V gave up 1 base and J gave up 5 bases, with 6 bases separating them. The CDR3 loop spans 13 amino acids. The V gene's germline CDR1 is SGHTA and CDR2 FQGNSA. Here the CDR3 reads CASSLGYDQPQHF. The CDR3 DNA follows: TGTGCCAGCAGCTTAGGTTATGATCAGCCCCAGCATTTT. Filled out from reference TRBV7-2 and TRBJ1-5, the complete variable domain reads GAGVSQSPSNKVTEKGKDVELRCDPISGHTALYWYRQSLGQGLEFLIYFQGNSAPDKSGLPSDRFSAERTGGSVSTLTIQRTQQEDSAVYLCASSLGYDQPQHFGDGTRLSIL.

This clonotype was recorded a few times. The rearrangement joins TRBV28 to TRBJ2-2; the D gene is possibly TRBD1 (5 bases). The V gene's germline CDR1 is MDHEN and CDR2 SYDVKM. The CDR3 sequence is 15 residues long. The germline V and J ends were trimmed by 1 base and 5 bases, with 11 bases remaining between them. CDR3 sequence: CASSLSGPGTGELFF. The DNA of the CDR3 is TGTGCCAGCAGTTTATCAGGGCCGGGTACCGGGGAGCTGTTTTTT.

Ten or more counts support this clonotype. One junction end does not reproduce the germline sequence, and a read error may be involved. The chain combines TRBV7-9 with TRBJ1-4; maybe TRBD1 (5 bases). The germline gives CDR1 SEHNR, CDR2 FQNEAQ (reference sequence). This CDR3 comprises 14 residues. In DNA form, the CDR3 reads TGTGCCAGCAACTTAAGGGGAGATGGTGAAAAACTGTTTTTT. Its translation is CASNLRGDGEKLFF.

This clonotype has just one count. This chain connects TRBV20-1 to TRBJ2-6; D perhaps matches TRBD2 (5 bases). Trimming cost V 5 bases and J 4 bases, with 9 bases left between them. This CDR3 is built from 13 residues. Germline V lookup: CDR1 DFQATT, CDR2 SNEGSKA (reference sequence). Here the CDR3 DNA reads TGCAGTGCTTGGGCGGGCGGGGCCAACGTCCTGACTTTC. Amino acid sequence: CSAWAGGANVLTF.

This clonotype was recorded many times. CDR3 nucleotide sequence: TGCGCCAGCAGCCAAGAAAACCCTACTGCAGGGTTCAATGAAGCTTTCTTT. Translation gives CASSQENPTAGFNEAFF. This chain connects TRBV4-3 to TRBJ1-1; D possibly corresponds to TRBD1 (5 bases). The CDR3 has 17 amino acids. Germline V lookup: CDR1 LGHNA, CDR2 YSLEER. The ends were cut back, 0 bases at V and 7 bases at J, with 21 bases in the middle.

This clonotype was counted between two and nine times. Here the CDR3 DNA reads TGTGCCAGCAGCTTAGGCGGGGGGGGTCGGACAGATACGCAGTATTTT. Amino acid sequence: CASSLGGGGRTDTQYF. The V and J genes are TRBV5-4 and TRBJ2-3; 9 positions match TRBD2. V was clipped by 2 bases and J by 3 bases; unmatched bases: 7. The CDR3 length is 16 residues. Looked up from germline, CDR1 is SGHNT and CDR2 is YYREEE (reference sequence).

This clonotype was seen many times. This rearrangement joins TRBV12-3 or TRBV12-4 to TRBJ1-5, with D hard to call. V lost 6 bases and J lost 3, with 15 bases in between. This CDR3 has 15 residues. CDR3 DNA: TGTGCCAGCAGCCCCGACGCCCACAACAATCAGCCCCAGCATTTT. Amino acid sequence: CASSPDAHNNQPQHF.

In this sample, this clonotype turned up many times. The chain combines TRBV4-1 with TRBJ2-3, with D perhaps TRBD1 (6 bases). There are 15 residues in the CDR3. The V gene's germline CDR1 is MGHRA and CDR2 YSYEKL. Trimming pared 1 base from V and 6 bases from J, leaving 14 bases between. The CDR3 DNA follows: TGCGCCAGCAGCCAAGGACAGGCGGTTTGGGATACGCAGTATTTT. The encoded protein is CASSQGQAVWDTQYF.